What follows is one T cell receptor (beta chain) and its context. Libraries were prepared by immunoSEQ multiplex PCR; TCRdb keeps only in-frame clonotypes and omits some of them. The table shows approximately 270,000 clones, with about 85% occurring only once. The sample originates from a study of blood T cell repertoires in COVID-19. Patients of the Seattle cohort, enrolled during active infection, were followed longitudinally. This clonotype was obtained from a human donor with COVID-19, enrolled during active disease. The donor label of this sample is uncertain. The source material was peripheral blood.

The CDR3 nucleotides read TGTGCCATCAGTGAGGGGACTAGCGGGGTTACAGATACGCAGTATTTT. Translated: CAISEGTSGVTDTQYF. V usage is TRBV10-3 and J usage is TRBJ2-3; 13 nucleotides line up with TRBD2. Per the germline V gene, CDR1 is ENHRY and CDR2 is SYGVKD. Losses at the gene ends were 2 bases for V and 3 bases for J; bases not matched to a gene: 2. This CDR3 spans 16 amino acids.